This TCR beta chain was obtained from a study of glioma-infiltrating T cells. The CDR3 length is 13 residues. The germline gives CDR1 DFQATT, CDR2 SNEGSKA (reference sequence). Study results and caveats: CDR3 overlap between tissue and blood was very small. Gliomas, especially low-grade, showed above-expected tissue-blood divergence; non-neoplastic patients showed below.

This clonotype was found once. Its target is unknown. At one of its ends the junction is not consistent with the germline gene, which may arise from a read error. Amplification of TCR alpha and beta CDR3 regions from RNA used iRepertoire nested multiplex PCR. One-step reverse transcription and amplification started from around 100-400 ng of tissue mRNA or PBMC total RNA. MiXCR, run by TCRdb on the multiplex PCR reads, gives a single entry per CDR3 protein. The sample has approximately 190,000 distinct CDR3 sequences; roughly a third are singletons. Sequenced material: glioma tissue, nonneoplastic brain tissue, or PBMCs (not recorded which). This receptor was identified in a human donor with low-grade glioma or glioblastoma, undergoing nonglioma brain surgery, or in good health (not recorded which). V usage is TRBV20-1 and J usage is TRBJ1-1; D may be TRBD1 (5 bases). CDR3 sequence (DNA): TGCAGTGCTAGACCGGGACCTCACACTGAAGCTTTATTT. Protein sequence: CSARPGPHTEALF.